What follows is one TCR beta chain and its context. The data were taken from a study of blood T cell repertoires in COVID-19. The overall study: Donors in the United States, Italy and Spain gave samples during acute or convalescent COVID-19.

V was pared by 1 base and J by 5 bases, with 8 bases between. The CDR3 loop spans 13 amino acids. CDR1 SEHNR and CDR2 FQNEAQ come from the germline V gene (reference sequence). In the original processing: For nucleated cells, counts were estimated from reference gene primer amplification. Profiled with immunoSEQ multiplex PCR; TCRdb holds only in-frame clones, not every one. That table furnishes V, J and clone size, whereas the DNA furnished D and trimming. The sample lists a few hundred thousand clones, more than 75% occurring once. The receptor comes from a human donor with acute or convalescent COVID-19. The donor label of this sample is uncertain. The chain has TRBV7-9 and TRBJ2-5; a possible D gene is TRBD2 (5 bases). Sequencing used peripheral blood. The CDR3 DNA reads as TGTGCCAGCAGCTTAGGCGTAGCGGAGACCCAGTACTTC. Protein product: CASSLGVAETQYF.